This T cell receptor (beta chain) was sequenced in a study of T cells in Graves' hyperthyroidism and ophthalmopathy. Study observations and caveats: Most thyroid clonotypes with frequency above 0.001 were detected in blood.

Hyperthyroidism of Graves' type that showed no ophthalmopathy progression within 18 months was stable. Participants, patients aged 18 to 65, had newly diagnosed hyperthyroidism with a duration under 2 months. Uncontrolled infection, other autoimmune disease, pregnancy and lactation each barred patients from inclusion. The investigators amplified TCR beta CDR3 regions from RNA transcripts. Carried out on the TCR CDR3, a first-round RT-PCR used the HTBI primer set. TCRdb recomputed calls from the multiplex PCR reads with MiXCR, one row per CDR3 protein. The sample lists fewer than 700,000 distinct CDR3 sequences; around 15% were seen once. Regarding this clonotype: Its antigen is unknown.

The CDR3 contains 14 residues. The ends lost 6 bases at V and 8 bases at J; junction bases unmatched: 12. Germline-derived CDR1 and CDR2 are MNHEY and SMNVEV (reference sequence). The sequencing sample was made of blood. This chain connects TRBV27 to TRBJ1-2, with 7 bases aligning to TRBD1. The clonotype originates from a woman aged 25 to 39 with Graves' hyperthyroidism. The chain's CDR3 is CASRNFGQGDGYTF. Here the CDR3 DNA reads TGTGCCAGCAGGAATTTTGGGCAGGGGGACGGCTACACCTTC.